This TCR beta chain originates from a study of PD-1 blockade in classical Hodgkin lymphoma. Study-level information: Nivolumab dosing for patients was 3 mg/kg, administered intravenously every 2 weeks. Broader study findings: For complete responders, baseline diversity was comparable to that of newly diagnosed patients. Diminished baseline TCR diversity has been reported in newly diagnosed patients relative to healthy donors.

Relapse after autologous stem cell transplantation occurred in every patient, and brentuximab vedotin exposure varied. Complete response, partial response or progressive disease constituted the best response categories observed. TCRdb's table, derived via immunoSEQ multiplex PCR, lists solely in-frame clones and lacks some. The data show approximately 80,000 clones, approximately 91% seen once. Notes on this clone: Its matching antigen is unknown.

Trimming removed 3 bases from V and 4 bases from J; junction bases left unmatched: 1. This CDR3 comprises 14 residues. Germline V gives CDR1 GTSNPN, CDR2 SVGIG (reference sequence). The TCR sequence derives from a human donor with classical Hodgkin lymphoma. The gene calls are TRBV30 and TRBJ1-3; 12 bases map to TRBD1. Sequencing used peripheral blood mononuclear cells (PBMCs), obtained at baseline. Written as DNA, the CDR3 is TGTGCCTGGAGGGGACAGGGGGCAGGAAACACCATATATTTT. Protein: CAWRGQGAGNTIYF.